Listed below are T cell receptor beta chains from one sample, sequenced in a study of T cells in localized non-small cell lung cancer. Some clones are missing from TCRdb's copy, which holds only in-frame ones; the method was immunoSEQ multiplex PCR. The sample lists about 59,000 clones; around 90% were seen once. Sequencing used peripheral blood, obtained before any cancer treatment. These receptors all stem from a man aged 40-75 years with stage I squamous cell lung carcinoma. Both conserved end residues are part of each CDR3.

V	J	CDR3
TRBV2	TRBJ2-7	CASRRQAVSYEQYF
TRBV10-3	TRBJ2-1	CAISESYGTGSYNEQFF
TRBV30	TRBJ1-2	CAWSPQGGYGYTF
TRBV30	TRBJ2-2	CAWSGVVGRASGELFF
TRBV19	TRBJ1-1	CASQLGGFAFF
TRBV29-1	TRBJ2-1	CSVRTSGRASNEQFF
TRBV5-6	TRBJ1-1	CASSGTDRMNTEAFF
TRBV6-6	TRBJ1-4	CASLLARAEKLFF
TRBV7-3	TRBJ2-2	CASSYSNTGELFF
TRBV10-3	TRBJ2-5	CAISTLAGGGETQYF
TRBV19	TRBJ1-1	CASSIRGQGVNTEAFF
TRBV25-1	TRBJ1-2	CASSEQGGPNYGYTF
TRBV5-1	TRBJ1-4	CASSPGSATNEKLFF
TRBV28	TRBJ2-7	CASSDRDSSHEQYF
TRBV7-2	TRBJ2-5	CASSPETGQETQYF
TRBV5-4	TRBJ2-1	CASSLGGGRNEQFF
TRBV11-2	TRBJ2-5	CASRPGHQETQYF
TRBV7-9	TRBJ2-1	CASSPALAGYNEQFF
TRBV4-3	TRBJ1-1	CASSQEGLNTEAFF
TRBV5-1	TRBJ2-2	CASSLGGTGELFF
TRBV19	TRBJ2-1	CASGKGAGGQNEQFF
TRBV7-2	TRBJ1-1	CASSLGRNTEAFF
TRBV28	TRBJ2-5	CASSFRDRFTETQYF
TRBV5-4	TRBJ1-1	CASSGPTVNTEAFF
TRBV12-5	TRBJ2-1	CASVILGRPYNEQFF